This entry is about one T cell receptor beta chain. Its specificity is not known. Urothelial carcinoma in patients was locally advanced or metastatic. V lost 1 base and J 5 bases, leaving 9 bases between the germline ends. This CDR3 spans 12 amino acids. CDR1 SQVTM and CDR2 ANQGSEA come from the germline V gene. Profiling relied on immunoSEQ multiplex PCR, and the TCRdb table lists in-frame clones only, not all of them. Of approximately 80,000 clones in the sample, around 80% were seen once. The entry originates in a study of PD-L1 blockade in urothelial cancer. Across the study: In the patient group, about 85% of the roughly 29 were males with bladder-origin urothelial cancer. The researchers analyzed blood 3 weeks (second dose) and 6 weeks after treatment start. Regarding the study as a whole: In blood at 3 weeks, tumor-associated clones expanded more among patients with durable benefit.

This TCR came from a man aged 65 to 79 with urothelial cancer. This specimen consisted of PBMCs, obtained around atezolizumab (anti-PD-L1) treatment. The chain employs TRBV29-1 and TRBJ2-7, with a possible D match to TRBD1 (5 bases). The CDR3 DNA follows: TGCAGCGTTGAAGCCCCAGGGAACGAGCAGTACTTC. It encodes CSVEAPGNEQYF.